This T cell receptor (beta chain) is from a study of T cells expressing NK-cell markers. Looking at the study overall: Sequencing of TCR beta repertoires drew on sorted CD3+CD56+NKG2C+, CD3+CD56+NKG2C- and CD3+CD56-NKG2C+ T cells.

The V gene's germline CDR1 is MNHEY and CDR2 SVGEGT. The CDR3 loop spans 14 amino acids. A 5'RACE template switching approach incorporating UMIs was used to make TCR beta cDNA. With the 5' RACE reads reprocessed, TCRdb shows one record per CDR3 protein and no DNA. The sample table sets out 20,000 or so distinct CDR3 sequences. Broader study findings: Whether expanded NKG2C-expressing T cell clones recognize HCMV is unknown. Four donors' CD3+CD56-NKG2C+ cells were dominated by the same clonotypes.

A note on this clonotype: What it recognizes is unknown.

The sample taken for sequencing was blood T cells: a sorted CD56 or NKG2C T cell subset, CD4+ or CD8+ T cells, or bulk PBMC T cells (not recorded which). The source is a man aged 18 to 70 in good health. The chain carries TRBV6-2 or TRBV6-3 and TRBJ2-2; TCRdb's D call, TRBD1, is unchecked because there is no DNA. CDR3 amino acids: CASSYFVQTGELFF.